There are a few counts of the clone carrying this T cell receptor (beta chain). Antigen specificity is unknown. This record comes from a study of OX40 agonist ivuxolimab in advanced cancers. Study in general: A diagnosis of hepatocellular carcinoma, melanoma, renal cell or head and neck cancer was present in dose-escalation patients. Regarding the study as a whole: Some of the lowest clonal expansion was seen in partial responders at 0.1-3.0 mg/kg.

Sequencing used immunoSEQ multiplex PCR; TCRdb keeps in-frame clones, though not all of them. This repertoire shows about 74,000 clones, around 84% found once; its top ten account for around 7%. The CDR3 totals 16 residues. CDR1 MDHEN and CDR2 SYDVKM come from the germline V gene. Trimming took 8 bases from V and 4 from J; bases not matched to a gene: 14. The specimen comprised CD4+ or CD8+ T cells sorted from blood, sampled in a trial of the OX40 agonist ivuxolimab. The sequence was obtained from an adult with an advanced solid tumor such as melanoma, head and neck, liver or kidney cancer. J is TRBJ2-1 and V is TRBV28; 7 bases line up with TRBD2. The CDR3 DNA sequence: TGTGCCAGCTACCCTGGGGGAGGGCCCCTTTACAATGAGCAGTTCTTC. This gives the protein CASYPGGGPLYNEQFF.